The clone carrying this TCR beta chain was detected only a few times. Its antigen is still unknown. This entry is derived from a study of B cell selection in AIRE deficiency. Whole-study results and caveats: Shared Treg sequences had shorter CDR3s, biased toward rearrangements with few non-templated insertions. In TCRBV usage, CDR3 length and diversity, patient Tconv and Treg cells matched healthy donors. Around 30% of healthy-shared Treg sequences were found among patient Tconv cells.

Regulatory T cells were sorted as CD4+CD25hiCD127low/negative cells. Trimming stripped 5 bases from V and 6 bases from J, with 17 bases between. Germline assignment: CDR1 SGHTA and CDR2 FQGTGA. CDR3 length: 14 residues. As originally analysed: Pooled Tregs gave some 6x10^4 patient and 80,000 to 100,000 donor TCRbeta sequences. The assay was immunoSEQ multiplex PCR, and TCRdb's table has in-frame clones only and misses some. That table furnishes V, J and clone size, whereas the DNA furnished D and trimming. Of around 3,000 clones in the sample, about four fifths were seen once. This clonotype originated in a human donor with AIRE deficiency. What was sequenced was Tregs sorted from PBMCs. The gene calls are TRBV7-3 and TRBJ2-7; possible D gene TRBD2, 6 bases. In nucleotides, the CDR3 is TGTGCCAGCAGCCGGGGGACCGGAAGTGCCGAGCAGTACTTC. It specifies CASSRGTGSAEQYF.